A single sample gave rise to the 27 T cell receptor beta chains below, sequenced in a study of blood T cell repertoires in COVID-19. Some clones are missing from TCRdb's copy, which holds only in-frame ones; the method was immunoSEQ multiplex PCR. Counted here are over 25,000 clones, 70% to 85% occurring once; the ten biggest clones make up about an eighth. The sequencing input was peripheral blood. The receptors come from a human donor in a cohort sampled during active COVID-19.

CDR3 amino acids: CASSIGPSGHEQYF. The CDR3 DNA reads TGTGCCAGTAGTATTGGTCCTAGCGGGCACGAGCAGTACTTC. V usage is TRBV19 and J usage is TRBJ2-7, with 8 bases lining up with TRBD2. The CDR3 sequence is 14 residues long. The V segment lost 3 bases and the J segment 5 bases; nucleotides outside the gene matches: 6. Germline lookup yields CDR1 LNHDA and CDR2 SQIVND (reference sequence).

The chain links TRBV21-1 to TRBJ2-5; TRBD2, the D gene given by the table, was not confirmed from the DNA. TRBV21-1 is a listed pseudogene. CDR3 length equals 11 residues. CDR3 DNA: TGTGCCAGCAGCCCCCAGAGGGACCAGTACTTC. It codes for CASSPQRDQYF.

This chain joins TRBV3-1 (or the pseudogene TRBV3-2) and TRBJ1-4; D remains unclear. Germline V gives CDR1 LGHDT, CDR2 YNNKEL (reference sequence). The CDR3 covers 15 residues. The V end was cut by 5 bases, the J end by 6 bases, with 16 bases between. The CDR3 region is CASSSGLGEYEKLFF. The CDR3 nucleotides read TGTGCCAGCAGCTCCGGTTTGGGCGAGTATGAAAAACTGTTTTTT.

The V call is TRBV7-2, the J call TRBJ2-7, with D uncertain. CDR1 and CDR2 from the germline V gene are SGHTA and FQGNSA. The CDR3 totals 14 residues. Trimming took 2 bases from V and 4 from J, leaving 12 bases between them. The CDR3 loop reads CASSLQRDGYEQYF. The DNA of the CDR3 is TGTGCCAGCAGCTTACAGCGCGACGGTTACGAGCAGTACTTC.

The CDR3 loop is CASSRSGGTQETQYF. The CDR3 nucleotides are TGTGCCAGCAGCCGTAGCGGGGGGACCCAAGAGACCCAGTACTTC. This rearrangement joins TRBV5-4 to TRBJ2-5, with 10 bases identical to TRBD2. CDR1 SGHNT and CDR2 YYREEE come from the germline V gene (reference sequence). V trimming: 4 bases; J trimming: 1 base; junction bases outside the gene matches: 4. CDR3 length: 15 residues.

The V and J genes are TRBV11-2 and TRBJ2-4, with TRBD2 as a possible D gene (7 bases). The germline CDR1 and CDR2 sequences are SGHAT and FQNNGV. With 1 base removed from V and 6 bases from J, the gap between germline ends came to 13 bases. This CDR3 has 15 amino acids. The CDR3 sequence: CASSLGAGALNIQYF. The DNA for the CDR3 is TGTGCCAGCAGCTTAGGCGCGGGGGCTTTAAACATTCAGTACTTC.

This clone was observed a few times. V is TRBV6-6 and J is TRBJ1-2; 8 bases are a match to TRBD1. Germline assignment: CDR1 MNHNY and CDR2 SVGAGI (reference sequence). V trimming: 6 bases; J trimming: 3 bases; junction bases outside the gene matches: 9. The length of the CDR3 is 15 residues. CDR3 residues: CASSPQGARDYGYTF. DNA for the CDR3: TGTGCCAGCAGCCCTCAGGGGGCGCGCGACTATGGCTACACCTTC.

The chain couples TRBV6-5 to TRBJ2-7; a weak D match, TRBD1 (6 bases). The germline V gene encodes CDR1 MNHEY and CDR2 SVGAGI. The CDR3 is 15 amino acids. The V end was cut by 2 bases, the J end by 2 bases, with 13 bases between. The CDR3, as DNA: TGTGCCAGCAGTTACGGGGGCCAGAGTGCCTACGAGCAGTACTTC. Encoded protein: CASSYGGQSAYEQYF.

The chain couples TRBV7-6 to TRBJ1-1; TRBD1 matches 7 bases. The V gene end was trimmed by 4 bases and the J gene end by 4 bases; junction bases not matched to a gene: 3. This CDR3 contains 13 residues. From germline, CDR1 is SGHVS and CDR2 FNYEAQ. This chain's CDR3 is CASSSQGSTEAFF. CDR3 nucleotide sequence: TGTGCCAGCAGCTCACAGGGGAGCACTGAAGCTTTCTTT.

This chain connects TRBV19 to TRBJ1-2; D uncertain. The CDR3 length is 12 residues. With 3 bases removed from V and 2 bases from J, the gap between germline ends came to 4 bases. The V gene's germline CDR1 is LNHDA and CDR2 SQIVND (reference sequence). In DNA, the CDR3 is TGTGCCAGTAGTATCCCAAACTATGGCTACACCTTC. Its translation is CASSIPNYGYTF.

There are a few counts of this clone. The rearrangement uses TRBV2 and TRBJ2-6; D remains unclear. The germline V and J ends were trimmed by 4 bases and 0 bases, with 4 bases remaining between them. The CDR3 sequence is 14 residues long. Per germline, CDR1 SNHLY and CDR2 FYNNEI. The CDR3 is CASSASSGANVLTF. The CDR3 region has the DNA TGTGCCAGCAGTGCGAGCTCTGGGGCCAACGTCCTGACTTTC.

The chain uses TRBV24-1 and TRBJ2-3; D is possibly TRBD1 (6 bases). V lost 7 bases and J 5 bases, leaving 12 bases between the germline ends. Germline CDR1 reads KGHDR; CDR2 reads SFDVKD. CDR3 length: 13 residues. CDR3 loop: CATRQGVEDTQYF. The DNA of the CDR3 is TGTGCCACCAGACAGGGAGTTGAAGATACGCAGTATTTT.

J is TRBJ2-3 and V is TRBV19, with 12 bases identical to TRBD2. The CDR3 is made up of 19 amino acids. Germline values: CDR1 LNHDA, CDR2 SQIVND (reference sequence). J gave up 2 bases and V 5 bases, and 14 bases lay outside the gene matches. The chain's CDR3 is CASSQLAGGASGYTDTQYF. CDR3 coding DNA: TGTGCCAGTAGTCAACTAGCGGGGGGCGCCTCAGGATACACAGATACGCAGTATTTT.

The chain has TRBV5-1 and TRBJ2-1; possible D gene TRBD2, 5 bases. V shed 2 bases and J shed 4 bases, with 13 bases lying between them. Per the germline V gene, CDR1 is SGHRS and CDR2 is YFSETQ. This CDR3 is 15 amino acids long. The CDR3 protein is CASSLSGVSYNEQFF. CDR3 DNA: TGCGCCAGCAGCTTAAGCGGAGTATCTTACAATGAGCAGTTCTTC.

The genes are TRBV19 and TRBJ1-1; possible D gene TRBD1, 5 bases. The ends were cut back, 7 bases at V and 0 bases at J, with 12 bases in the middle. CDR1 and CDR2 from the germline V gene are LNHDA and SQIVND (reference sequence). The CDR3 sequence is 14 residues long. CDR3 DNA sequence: TGTGCCAGTACCCTCGGGGGGATGAACACTGAAGCTTTCTTT. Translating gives CASTLGGMNTEAFF.

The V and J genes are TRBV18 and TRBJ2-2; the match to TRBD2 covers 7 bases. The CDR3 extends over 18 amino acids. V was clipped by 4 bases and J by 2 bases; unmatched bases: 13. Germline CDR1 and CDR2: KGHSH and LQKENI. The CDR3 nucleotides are TGTGCCAGCTCACAAACGTCACTTAGCGGGTCAAACACCGGGGAGCTGTTTTTT. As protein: CASSQTSLSGSNTGELFF.

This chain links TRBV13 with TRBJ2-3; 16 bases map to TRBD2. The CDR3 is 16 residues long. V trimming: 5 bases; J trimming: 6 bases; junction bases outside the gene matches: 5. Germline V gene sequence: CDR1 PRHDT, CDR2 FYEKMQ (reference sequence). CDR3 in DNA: TGTGCCAGCAGCCTCGGGACTAGCGGGGGGGAGGATACGCAGTATTTT. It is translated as CASSLGTSGGEDTQYF. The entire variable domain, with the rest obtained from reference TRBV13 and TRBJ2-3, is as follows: AAGVIQSPRHLIKEKRETATLKCYPIPRHDTVYWYQQGPGQDPQFLISFYEKMQSDKGSIPDRFSAQQFSDYHSELNMSSLELGDSALYFCASSLGTSGGEDTQYFGPGTRLTVL.

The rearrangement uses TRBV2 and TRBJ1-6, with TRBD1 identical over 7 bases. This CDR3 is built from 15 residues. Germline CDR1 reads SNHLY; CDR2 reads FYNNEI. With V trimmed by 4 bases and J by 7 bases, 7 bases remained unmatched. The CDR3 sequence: CASSGLTGWNSPLHF. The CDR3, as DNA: TGTGCCAGCAGTGGCTTGACAGGGTGGAATTCACCCCTCCACTTT.

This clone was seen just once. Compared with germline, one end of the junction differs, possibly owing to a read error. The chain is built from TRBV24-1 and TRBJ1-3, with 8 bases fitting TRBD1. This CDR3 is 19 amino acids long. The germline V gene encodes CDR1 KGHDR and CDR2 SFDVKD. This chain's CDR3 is CATSDPDRVRRISGNTTYF. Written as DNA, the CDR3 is TGTGCCACCAGTGACCCGGACAGGGTGAGGCGAATCTCTGGAAACACCACATATTTT.

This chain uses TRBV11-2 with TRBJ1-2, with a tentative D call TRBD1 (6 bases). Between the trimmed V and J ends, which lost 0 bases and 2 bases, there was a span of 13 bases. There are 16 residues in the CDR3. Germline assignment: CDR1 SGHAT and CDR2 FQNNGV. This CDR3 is CASSLENRVPNYGYTF. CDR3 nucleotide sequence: TGTGCCAGCAGCTTAGAGAACAGGGTCCCCAACTATGGCTACACCTTC. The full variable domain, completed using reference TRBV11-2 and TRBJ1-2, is EAGVAQSPRYKIIEKRQSVAFWCNPISGHATLYWYQQILGQGPKLLIQFQNNGVVDDSQLPKDRFSAERLKGVDSTLKIQPAKLEDSAVYLCASSLENRVPNYGYTFGSGTRLTVV.

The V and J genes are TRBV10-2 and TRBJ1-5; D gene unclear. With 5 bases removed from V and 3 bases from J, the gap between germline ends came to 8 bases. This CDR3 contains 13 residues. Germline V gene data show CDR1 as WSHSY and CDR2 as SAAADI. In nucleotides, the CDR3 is TGCGCCAGCAGTTTTACAGTCAATCAGCCCCAGCATTTT. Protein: CASSFTVNQPQHF.

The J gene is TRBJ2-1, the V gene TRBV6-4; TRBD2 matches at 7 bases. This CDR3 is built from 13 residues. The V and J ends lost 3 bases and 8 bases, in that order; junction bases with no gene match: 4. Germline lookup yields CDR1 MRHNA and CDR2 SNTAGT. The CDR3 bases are TGTGCCAGCAGTGAAGAGCGGGGCTATGAGCAGTTCTTC. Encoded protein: CASSEERGYEQFF.

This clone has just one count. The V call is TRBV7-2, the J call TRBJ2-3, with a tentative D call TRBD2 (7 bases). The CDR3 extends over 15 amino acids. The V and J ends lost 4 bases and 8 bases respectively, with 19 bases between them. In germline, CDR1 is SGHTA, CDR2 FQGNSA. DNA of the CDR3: TGTGCCAGCAGCTCTCCGGGGGGCCGACGGGGTACGCAGTATTTT. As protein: CASSSPGGRRGTQYF.

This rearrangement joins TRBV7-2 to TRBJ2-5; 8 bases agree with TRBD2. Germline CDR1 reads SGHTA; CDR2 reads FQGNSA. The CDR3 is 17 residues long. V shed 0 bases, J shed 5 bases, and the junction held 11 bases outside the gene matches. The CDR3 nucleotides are TGTGCCAGCAGCTTAGCGATGGGAGCGGGGGCTGGGGAGACCCAGTACTTC. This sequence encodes CASSLAMGAGAGETQYF.

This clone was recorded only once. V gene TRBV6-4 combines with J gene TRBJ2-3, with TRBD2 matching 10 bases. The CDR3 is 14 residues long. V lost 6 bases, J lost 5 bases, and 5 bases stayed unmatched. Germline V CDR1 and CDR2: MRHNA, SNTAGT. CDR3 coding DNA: TGTGCCAGCAGGCTAGCGGGGGAGGTAGATACGCAGTATTTT. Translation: CASRLAGEVDTQYF.

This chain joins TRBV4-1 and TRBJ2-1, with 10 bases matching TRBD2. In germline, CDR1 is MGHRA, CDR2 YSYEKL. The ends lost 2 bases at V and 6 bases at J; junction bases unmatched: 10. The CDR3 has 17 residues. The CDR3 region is CASSQPGAGGPSNEQFF. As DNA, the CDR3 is TGCGCCAGCAGCCAACCAGGAGCGGGGGGGCCGAGCAATGAGCAGTTCTTC.

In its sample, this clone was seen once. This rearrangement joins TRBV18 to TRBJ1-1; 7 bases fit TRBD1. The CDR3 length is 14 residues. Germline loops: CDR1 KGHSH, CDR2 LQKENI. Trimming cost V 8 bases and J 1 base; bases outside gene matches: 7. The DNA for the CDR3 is TGTGCCAGCCTAACGGGACAGAAGAACACTGAAGCTTTCTTT. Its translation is CASLTGQKNTEAFF.